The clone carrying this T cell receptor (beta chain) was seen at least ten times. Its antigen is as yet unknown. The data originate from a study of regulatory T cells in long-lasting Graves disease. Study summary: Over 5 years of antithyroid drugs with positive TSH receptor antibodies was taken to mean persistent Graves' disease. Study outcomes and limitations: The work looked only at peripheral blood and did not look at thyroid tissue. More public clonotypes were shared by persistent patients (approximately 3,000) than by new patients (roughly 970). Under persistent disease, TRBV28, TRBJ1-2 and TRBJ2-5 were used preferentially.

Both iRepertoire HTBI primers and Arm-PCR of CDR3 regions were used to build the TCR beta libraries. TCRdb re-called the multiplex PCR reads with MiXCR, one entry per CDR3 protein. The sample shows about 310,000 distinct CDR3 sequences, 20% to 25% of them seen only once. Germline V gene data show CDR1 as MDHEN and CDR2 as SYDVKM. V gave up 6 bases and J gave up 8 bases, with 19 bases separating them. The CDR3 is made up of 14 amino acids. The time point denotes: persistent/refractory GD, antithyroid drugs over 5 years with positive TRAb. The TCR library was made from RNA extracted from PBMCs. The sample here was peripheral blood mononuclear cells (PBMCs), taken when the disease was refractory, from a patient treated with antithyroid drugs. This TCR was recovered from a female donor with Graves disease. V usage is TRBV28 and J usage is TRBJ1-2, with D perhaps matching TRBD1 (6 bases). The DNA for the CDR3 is TGTGCCAGCAGCTCCGTGCGGGGGGCGGAGGGCTACACCTTC. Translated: CASSSVRGAEGYTF.